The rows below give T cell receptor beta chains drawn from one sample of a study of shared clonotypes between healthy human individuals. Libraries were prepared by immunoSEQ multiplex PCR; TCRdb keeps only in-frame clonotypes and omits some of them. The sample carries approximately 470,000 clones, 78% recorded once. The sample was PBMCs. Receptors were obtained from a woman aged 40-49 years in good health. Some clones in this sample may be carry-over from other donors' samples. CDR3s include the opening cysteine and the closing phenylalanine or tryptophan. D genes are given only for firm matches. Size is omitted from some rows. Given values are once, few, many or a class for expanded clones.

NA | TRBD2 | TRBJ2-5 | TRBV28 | CASSTPGLAGVETQYF | TGTGCCAGCAGTACGCCCGGACTAGCGGGAGTCGAGACCCAGTACTTC
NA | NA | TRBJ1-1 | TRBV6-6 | CASRDTALGTEAFF | TGTGCCAGCAGGGACACGGCCCTGGGCACTGAAGCTTTCTTT
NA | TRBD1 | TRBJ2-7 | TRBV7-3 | CASSTTGGPYEQYF | TGTGCCAGCAGTACAACAGGGGGCCCCTACGAGCAGTACTTC
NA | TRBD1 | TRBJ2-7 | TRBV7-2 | CASSSSSGTGHYEQCF | TGTGCCAGCAGCTCCTCTTCCGGGACAGGGCACTACGAGCAGTGCTTC
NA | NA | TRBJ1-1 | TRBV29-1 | CSVGGAYEAFF | TGCAGCGTTGGGGGGGCGTACGAAGCTTTCTTT
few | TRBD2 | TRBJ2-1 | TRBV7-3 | CASSPSSGRRQHEQFF | TGTGCCAGCAGCCCCTCTAGCGGGAGACGGCAACATGAGCAGTTCTTC
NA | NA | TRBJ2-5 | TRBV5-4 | CASSPARWGKSETQYF | TGTGCCAGCAGCCCCGCCAGGTGGGGCAAGAGTGAGACCCAGTACTTC
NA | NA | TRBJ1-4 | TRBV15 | CATSRGEWAGDEKLFF | TGTGCCACCAGCAGAGGGGAGTGGGCGGGGGATGAAAAACTGTTTTTT
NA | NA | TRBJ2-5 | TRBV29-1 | CSVAGTRETQYF | TGCAGCGTGGCAGGAACTAGGGAGACCCAGTACTTC
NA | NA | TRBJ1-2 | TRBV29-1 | CSVDPAPNYGYTF | TGCAGCGTTGACCCGGCACCTAACTATGGCTACACCTTC
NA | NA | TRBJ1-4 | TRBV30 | CAWSAGVLVGEKLFF | TGTGCCTGGAGTGCTGGCGTCCTGGTGGGTGAAAAACTGTTTTTT
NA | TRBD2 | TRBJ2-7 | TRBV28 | CASSSGLAGGPPYEQYF | TGTGCCAGCAGTTCGGGACTAGCGGGAGGTCCACCCTACGAGCAGTACTTC
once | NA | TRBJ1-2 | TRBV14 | CASSQVRDAGGYTF | TGTGCCAGCAGCCAAGTGCGGGATGCCGGTGGCTACACCTTC
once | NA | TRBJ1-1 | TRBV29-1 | CSVGFGQTNTEAFF | TGCAGCGTGGGGTTCGGACAAACGAACACTGAAGCTTTCTTT
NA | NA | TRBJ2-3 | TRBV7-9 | CASSLALGDSTDTQYF | TGTGCCAGCAGCTTAGCGCTCGGGGACAGCACAGATACGCAGTATTTT
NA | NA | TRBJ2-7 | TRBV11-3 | CASSLGHLHEQYF | TGTGCCAGCAGTTTGGGCCATCTCCACGAGCAGTACTTC
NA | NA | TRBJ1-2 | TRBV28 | CASSVHPAGISYGYTF | TGTGCCAGCAGCGTACACCCAGCAGGGATCAGCTATGGCTACACCTTC
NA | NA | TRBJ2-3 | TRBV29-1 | CSVSVGGATDTQYF | TGCAGCGTTAGCGTGGGTGGGGCGACAGATACGCAGTATTTT
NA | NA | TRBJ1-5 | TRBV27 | CASNLDGNSNQPQHF | TGTGCCAGCAACCTGGACGGGAATAGCAATCAGCCCCAGCATTTT
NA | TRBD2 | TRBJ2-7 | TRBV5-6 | CASSLGLAEELQYF | TGTGCCAGCAGTCTCGGACTAGCGGAGGAGTTGCAGTACTTC
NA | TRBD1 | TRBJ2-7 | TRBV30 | CAWKEVGTGSTYEQYF | TGTGCCTGGAAGGAAGTGGGGACAGGGTCCACCTACGAGCAGTACTTC
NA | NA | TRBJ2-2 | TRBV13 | CASSCPWCTGELFF | TGTGCCAGCAGTTGTCCTTGGTGCACCGGGGAGCTGTTTTTT
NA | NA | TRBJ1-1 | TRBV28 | CASRMMNTEAFF | TGTGCCAGCAGAATGATGAACACTGAAGCTTTCTTT
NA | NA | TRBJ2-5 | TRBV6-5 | CASSYGETQYF | TGTGCCAGCAGTTACGGCGAGACCCAGTACTTC
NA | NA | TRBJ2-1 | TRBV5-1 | CASSLGPGEQFF | TGCGCCAGCAGCTTAGGACCTGGTGAGCAGTTCTTC
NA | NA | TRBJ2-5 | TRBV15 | CATSRVRGETQYF | TGTGCCACCAGCAGAGTCCGGGGGGAGACCCAGTACTTC
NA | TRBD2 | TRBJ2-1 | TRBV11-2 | CASSRVAGGPWNEQFF | TGTGCCAGCAGCCGCGTAGCGGGAGGGCCCTGGAATGAGCAGTTCTTC
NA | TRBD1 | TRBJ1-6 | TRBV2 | CASSKQTGEGSSPLHF | TGTGCCAGCAGCAAGCAGACAGGGGAAGGAAGTTCACCCCTCCACTTT
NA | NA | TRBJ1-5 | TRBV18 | CASQELGQPQHF | TGTGCCAGCCAAGAACTTGGTCAGCCCCAGCATTTT